These T cell receptor beta chains were read from a single sample in a study of alternative splicing in chronic myeloid leukemia remission. No DNA is given; TCRdb re-called the bulk RNA-seq reads and lists each CDR3 protein once. The sample has some 510 distinct CDR3 sequences; around 97% are singletons. Specimen: PBMCs or total blood leukocytes (not recorded which), collected during remission. The receptor source for this set is an adult with chronic myeloid leukemia. Each CDR3 is given with its conserved first and last residue. Clone size, where shown, is once, few, many, or a class for clones that have expanded.

v_call	j_call	clone_size	cdr3_aa
TRBV3-1	TRBJ1-1	NA	CASSQDSTEVEPNTEAFF
TRBV28	TRBJ2-7	NA	CASSLSSGISYEQYF
TRBV2	TRBJ1-2	NA	CASSGGERGGYTF
TRBV27	TRBJ2-1	NA	CASSHPGLDNEQFF
TRBV6-1	TRBJ1-3	NA	CASWDSSSGNTIYF
TRBV20-1	TRBJ2-3	NA	CSAMTSGATDTQYF
TRBV20-1	TRBJ2-3	NA	CSAKELDRPTSWDTQYF
TRBV5-1	TRBJ1-2	NA	CASSLEPGNGYTF
TRBV11-2	TRBJ2-3	NA	CASSYRQGWADTQYF
TRBV19	TRBJ1-1	NA	CASTPGRIGNTEAFF
TRBV18	TRBJ2-1	NA	CASSPNMGSDNEQFF
TRBV6-5	TRBJ1-4	NA	CASSYSQGDEKLFF
TRBV28	TRBJ2-3	NA	CASSLRQKRGTDTQYF
TRBV7-2	TRBJ1-1	NA	CASRGQMNTEAFF
TRBV10-3	TRBJ1-5	once	CAISQTGVNQPQHF
TRBV11-2	TRBJ2-1	NA	CASSLARGAGGGSYNEQFF
TRBV6-1	TRBJ1-5	NA	CASSVSGTGISYSNQPQHF
TRBV6-5	TRBJ2-7	once	CASSYSWGSAYEQYF
TRBV7-9	TRBJ2-7	NA	CASSLVGYEQYF
TRBV5-1	TRBJ1-4	NA	CASSLRQGASNEKLFF
TRBV27	TRBJ2-7	NA	CASSSGQGMREQYF
TRBV7-9	TRBJ1-1	NA	CASRRVGGTEAFF
TRBV27	TRBJ1-5	NA	CASSSTNSNQPQHF
TRBV25-1	TRBJ1-6	once	CASSDPRTGGAGSPLHF
TRBV30	TRBJ1-2	NA	CAWSVTRGANYGYTF
TRBV12-3/TRBV12-4	TRBJ1-2	NA	CASSTSQPGPNYGYTF
TRBV14	TRBJ1-1	NA	CASSLSLNTEAFF
TRBV7-3	TRBJ2-3	NA	CASSAGNTDTQYF
TRBV2	TRBJ2-1	NA	CASSEFGDRGDNEQFF
TRBV5-6	TRBJ1-1	NA	CASSFDRGQLNTEAFF
TRBV27	TRBJ1-1	NA	CASSLRSGGRTEAFF
TRBV20-1	TRBJ1-1	NA	CSASDQDTEAFF
TRBV12-3/TRBV12-4	TRBJ2-4	NA	CASSDQGIAKNIQYF
TRBV6-5	TRBJ2-1	NA	CASSYPSGNEQFF
TRBV6-5	TRBJ2-3	NA	CASSYSQGRGTDTQYF
TRBV5-1	TRBJ2-2	NA	CASSFYRRANTGELFF
TRBV2	TRBJ1-6	once	CASRPGTPLSPLHF
TRBV11-2	TRBJ1-4	NA	CASSLGQGNEKLFF
TRBV11-2	TRBJ2-1	NA	CASSLVGQGTNEQFF
TRBV19	TRBJ1-1	NA	CASSVDRDTEAFF